This entry concerns a single TCR beta chain. Its antigen is as yet unknown. This specimen belongs to a study of beta chain features in type 1 diabetes. The study, taken as a whole, reports: Moderate but significant shortening of TCRB CDR3s was recorded in all four CD4+ subsets from Type 1 diabetes patients. Sampled from patients, naive, central memory and Treg TCRB repertoires appeared more similar than those sampled from healthy donors.

Expressed TCRB transcripts were sequenced because the isolated RNA had all been reverse transcribed beforehand. Produced via immunoSEQ multiplex PCR; TCRdb's table is partial and in-frame only. The data contain under 350,000 clones, around 25% of them seen just once; the ten biggest clones take up around 0.013%. Germline-derived CDR1 and CDR2 are SNHLY and FYNNEI. The CDR3 contains 15 residues. J lost 6 bases, V lost 2 bases, and 8 bases had no gene match. The TCR sequence derives from a woman in her 30s with type 1 diabetes. Sequencing was carried out using naive CD4+ T cells from blood. The chain has TRBV2 and TRBJ1-2; 8 bases are shared with TRBD1. In nucleotides, the CDR3 is TGTGCCAGCAGTGAACCCACAGGGGGAGTGGATGGCTACACCTTC. Translating gives CASSEPTGGVDGYTF.